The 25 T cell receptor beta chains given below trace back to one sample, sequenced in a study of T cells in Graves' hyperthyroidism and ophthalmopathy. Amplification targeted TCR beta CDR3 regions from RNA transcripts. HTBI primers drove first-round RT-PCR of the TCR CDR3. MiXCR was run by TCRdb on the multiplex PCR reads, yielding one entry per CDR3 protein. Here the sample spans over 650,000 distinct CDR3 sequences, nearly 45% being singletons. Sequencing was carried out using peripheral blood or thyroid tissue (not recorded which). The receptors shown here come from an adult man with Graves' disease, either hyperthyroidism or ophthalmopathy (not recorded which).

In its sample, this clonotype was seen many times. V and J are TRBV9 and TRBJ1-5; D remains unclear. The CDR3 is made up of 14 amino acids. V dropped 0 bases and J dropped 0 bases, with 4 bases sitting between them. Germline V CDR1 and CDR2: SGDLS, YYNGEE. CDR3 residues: CASSVGSSNQPQHF. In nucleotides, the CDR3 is TGTGCCAGCAGCGTAGGGAGTAGCAATCAGCCCCAGCATTTT.

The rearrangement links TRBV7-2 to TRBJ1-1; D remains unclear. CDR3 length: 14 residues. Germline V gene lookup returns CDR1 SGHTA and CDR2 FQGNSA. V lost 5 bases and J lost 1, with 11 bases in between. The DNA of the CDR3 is TGTGCCAGCAGCCCCTCCCGACAGAACACTGAAGCTTTCTTT. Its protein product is CASSPSRQNTEAFF.

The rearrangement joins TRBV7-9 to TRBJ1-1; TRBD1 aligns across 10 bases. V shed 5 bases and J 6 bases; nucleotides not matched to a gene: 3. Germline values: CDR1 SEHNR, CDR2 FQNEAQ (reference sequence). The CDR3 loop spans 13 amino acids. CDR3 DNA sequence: TGTGCCAGCAGCGACAGGGGGCCGGCTGAAGCTTTCTTT. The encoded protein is CASSDRGPAEAFF.

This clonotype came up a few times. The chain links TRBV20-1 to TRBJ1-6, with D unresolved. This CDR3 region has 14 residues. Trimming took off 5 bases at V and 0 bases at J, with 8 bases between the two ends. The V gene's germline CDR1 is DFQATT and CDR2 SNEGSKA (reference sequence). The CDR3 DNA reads TGCAGTGCTGCTTTTAGCTCCTATAATTCACCCCTCCACTTT. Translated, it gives CSAAFSSYNSPLHF.

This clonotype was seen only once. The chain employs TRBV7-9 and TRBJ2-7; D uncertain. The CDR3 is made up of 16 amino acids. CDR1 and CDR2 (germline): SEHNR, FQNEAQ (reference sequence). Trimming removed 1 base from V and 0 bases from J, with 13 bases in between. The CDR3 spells CASSLVGTVSSYEQYF. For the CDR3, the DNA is TGTGCCAGCAGCTTAGTGGGTACGGTGAGCTCCTACGAGCAGTACTTC. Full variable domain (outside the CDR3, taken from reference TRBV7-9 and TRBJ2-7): DTGVSQNPRHKITKRGQNVTFRCDPISEHNRLYWYRQTLGQGPEFLTYFQNEAQLEKSRLLSDRFSAERPKGSFSTLEIQRTEQGDSAMYLCASSLVGTVSSYEQYFGPGTRLTVT.

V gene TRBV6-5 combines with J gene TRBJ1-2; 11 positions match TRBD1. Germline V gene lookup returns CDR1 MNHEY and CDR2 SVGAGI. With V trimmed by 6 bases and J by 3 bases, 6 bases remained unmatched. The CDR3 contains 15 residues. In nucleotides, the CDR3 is TGTGCCAGCAGCAGGACAGGGGGCGGGTACTATGGCTACACCTTC. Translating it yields CASSRTGGGYYGYTF.

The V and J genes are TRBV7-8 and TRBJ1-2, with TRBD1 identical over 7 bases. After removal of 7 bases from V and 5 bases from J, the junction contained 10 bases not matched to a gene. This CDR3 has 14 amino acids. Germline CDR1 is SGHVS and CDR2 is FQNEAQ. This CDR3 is CASTSDRVTYGYTF. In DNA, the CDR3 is TGTGCCAGCACCTCCGACAGGGTGACGTATGGCTACACCTTC.

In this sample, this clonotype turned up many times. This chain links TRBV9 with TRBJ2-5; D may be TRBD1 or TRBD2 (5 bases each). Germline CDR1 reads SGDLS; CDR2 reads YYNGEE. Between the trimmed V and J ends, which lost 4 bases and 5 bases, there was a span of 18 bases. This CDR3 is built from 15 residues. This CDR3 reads CASSSTGTGRETQYF. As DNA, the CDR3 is TGTGCCAGCAGCTCGACCGGGACGGGACGGGAGACCCAGTACTTC.

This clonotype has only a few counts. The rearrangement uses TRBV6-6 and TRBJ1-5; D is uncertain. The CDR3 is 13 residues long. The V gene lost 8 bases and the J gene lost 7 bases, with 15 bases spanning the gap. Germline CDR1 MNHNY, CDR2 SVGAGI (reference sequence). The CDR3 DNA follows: TGTGCCAGCTCGGCGGGGTCTCAACAGCCCCAGCATTTT. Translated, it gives CASSAGSQQPQHF.

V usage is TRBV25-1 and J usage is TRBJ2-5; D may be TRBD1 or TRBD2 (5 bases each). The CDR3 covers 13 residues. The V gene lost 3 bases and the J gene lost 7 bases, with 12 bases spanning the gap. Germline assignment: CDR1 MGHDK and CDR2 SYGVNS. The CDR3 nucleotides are TGTGCCAGCAGTGACGGGGCGCCGGGGACCCAGTACTTC. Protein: CASSDGAPGTQYF.

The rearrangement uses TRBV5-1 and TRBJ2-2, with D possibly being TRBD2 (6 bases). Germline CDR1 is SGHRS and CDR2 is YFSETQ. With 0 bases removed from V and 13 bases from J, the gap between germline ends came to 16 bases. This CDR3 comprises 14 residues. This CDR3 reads CASSLADRREWLFF. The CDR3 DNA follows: TGCGCCAGCAGCTTGGCCGATAGGAGGGAGTGGCTGTTTTTT.

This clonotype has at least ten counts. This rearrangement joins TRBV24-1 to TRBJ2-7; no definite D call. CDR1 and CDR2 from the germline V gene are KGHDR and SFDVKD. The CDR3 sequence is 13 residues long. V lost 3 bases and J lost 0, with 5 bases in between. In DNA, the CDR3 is TGTGCCACCAGTGATACGGACTCCTACGAGCAGTACTTC. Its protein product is CATSDTDSYEQYF.

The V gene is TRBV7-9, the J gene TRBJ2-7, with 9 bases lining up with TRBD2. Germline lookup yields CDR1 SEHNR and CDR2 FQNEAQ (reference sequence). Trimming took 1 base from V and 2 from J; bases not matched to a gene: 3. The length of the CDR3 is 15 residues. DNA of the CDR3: TGTGCCAGCAGCTTAGGAGGCGGGAGGGCCTACGAGCAGTACTTC. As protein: CASSLGGGRAYEQYF.

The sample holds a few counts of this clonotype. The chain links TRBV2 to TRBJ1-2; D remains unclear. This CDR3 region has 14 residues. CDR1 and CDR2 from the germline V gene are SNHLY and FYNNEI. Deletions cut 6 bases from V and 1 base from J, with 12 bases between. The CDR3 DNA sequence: TGTGCCAGCAGCCAAGGGTGGATTAACTATGGCTACACCTTC. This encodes CASSQGWINYGYTF.

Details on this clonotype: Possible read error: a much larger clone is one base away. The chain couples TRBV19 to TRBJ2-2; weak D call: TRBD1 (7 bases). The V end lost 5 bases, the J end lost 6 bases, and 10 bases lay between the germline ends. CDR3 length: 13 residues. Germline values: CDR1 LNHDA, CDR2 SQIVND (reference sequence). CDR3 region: CASSAGQSGELFF. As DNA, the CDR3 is TGTGCCAGTAGTGCGGGACAGTCCGGGGAGCTGTTTTTT.

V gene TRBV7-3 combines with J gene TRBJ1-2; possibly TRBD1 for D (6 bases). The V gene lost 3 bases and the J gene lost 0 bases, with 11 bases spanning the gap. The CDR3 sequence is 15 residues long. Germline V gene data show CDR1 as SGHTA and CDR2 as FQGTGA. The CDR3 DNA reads TGTGCCAGCAGCTTGCAGACAGGTACTAACTATGGCTACACCTTC. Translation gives CASSLQTGTNYGYTF.

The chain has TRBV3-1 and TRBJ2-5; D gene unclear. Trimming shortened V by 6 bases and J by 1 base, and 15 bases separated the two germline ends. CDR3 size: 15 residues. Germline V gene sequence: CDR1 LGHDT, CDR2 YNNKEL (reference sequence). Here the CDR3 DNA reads TGTGCCAGCAGTCGGACGCATGGATCCCAAGAGACCCAGTACTTC. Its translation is CASSRTHGSQETQYF.

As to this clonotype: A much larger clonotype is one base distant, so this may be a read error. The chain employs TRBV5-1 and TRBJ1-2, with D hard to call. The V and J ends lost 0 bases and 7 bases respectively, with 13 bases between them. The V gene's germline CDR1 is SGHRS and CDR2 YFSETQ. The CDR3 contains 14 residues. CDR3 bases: TGCGCCAGCAGCTTGGGGTCCGTCAGCTGTGGCTACACCTTC. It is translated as CASSLGSVSCGYTF.

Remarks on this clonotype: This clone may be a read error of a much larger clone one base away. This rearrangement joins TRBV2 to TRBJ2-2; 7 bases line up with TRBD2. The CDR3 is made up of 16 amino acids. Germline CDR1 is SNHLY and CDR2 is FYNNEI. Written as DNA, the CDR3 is TGTGCCAGCAGGGAAGGACTAGTGGGAGGGACCGGGGAGCTGTTTTTT. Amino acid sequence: CASREGLVGGTGELFF.

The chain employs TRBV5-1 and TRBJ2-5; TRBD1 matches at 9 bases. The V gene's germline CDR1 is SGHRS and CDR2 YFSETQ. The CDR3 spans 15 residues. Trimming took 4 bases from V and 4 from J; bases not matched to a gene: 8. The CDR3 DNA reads TGCGCCAGCAGCCAAGAAGGGGACAGGGCAGAGACCCAGTACTTC. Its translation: CASSQEGDRAETQYF. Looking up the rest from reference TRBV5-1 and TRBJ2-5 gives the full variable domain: KAGVTQTPRYLIKTRGQQVTLSCSPISGHRSVSWYQQTPGQGLQFLFEYFSETQRNKGNFPGRFSGRQFSNSRSEMNVSTLELGDSALYLCASSQEGDRAETQYFGPGTRLLVL.

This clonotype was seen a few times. CDR3 DNA sequence: TGTGCCAGCAGTTCCTTGGCAAGCCGCTATGGCTACACCTTC. Its translation is CASSSLASRYGYTF. This sequence joins TRBV2 and TRBJ1-2; D not certain. The CDR3 has 14 amino acids. Trimming took 5 bases from V and 4 from J, leaving 14 bases between them. Germline CDR1 is SNHLY and CDR2 is FYNNEI.

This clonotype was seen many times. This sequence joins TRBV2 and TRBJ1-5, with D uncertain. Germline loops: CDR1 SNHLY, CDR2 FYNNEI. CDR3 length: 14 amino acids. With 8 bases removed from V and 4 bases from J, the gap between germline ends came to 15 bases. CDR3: CASAPEYRNQPQHF. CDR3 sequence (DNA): TGTGCCAGCGCCCCAGAGTATCGGAATCAGCCCCAGCATTTT.

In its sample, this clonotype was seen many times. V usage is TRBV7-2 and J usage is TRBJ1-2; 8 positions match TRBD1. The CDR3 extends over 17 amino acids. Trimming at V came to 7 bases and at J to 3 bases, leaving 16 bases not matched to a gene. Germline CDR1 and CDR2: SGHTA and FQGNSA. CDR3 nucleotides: TGTGCCAGCACCTCAAGACGGCCAGGGGGCGCTGACTATGGCTACACCTTC. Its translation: CASTSRRPGGADYGYTF.

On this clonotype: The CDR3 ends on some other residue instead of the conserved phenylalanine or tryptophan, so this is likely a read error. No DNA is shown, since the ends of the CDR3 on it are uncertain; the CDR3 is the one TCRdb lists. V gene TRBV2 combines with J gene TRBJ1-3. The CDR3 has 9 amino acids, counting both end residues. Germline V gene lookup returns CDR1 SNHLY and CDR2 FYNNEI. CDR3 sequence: CASSGTSGS.

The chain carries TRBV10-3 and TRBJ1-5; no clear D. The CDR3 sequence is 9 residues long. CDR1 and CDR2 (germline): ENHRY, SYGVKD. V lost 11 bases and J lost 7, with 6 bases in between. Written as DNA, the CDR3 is TGTGCCCCGGGACAGCCCCAGCATTTT. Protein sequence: CAPGQPQHF.